These T cell receptor beta chains were read from a single sample in a study of blood T cell repertoires in COVID-19. Sequencing was performed with immunoSEQ multiplex PCR; in TCRdb, only in-frame clones are kept and a portion is missing. The sample carries some 75,000 clones, around 80% recorded once. Specimen: peripheral blood. These receptors were taken from a man in his forties or fifties with COVID-19, enrolled during active disease. Both conserved end residues are part of each CDR3. Fields, in order: V gene, clone size, J gene, D gene, CDR3 protein, CDR3 DNA. A D gene is named only where the DNA matches it firmly. A clone size is listed for some rows: how often the clone was seen (once, few, many), or a class if it is expanded.

TRBV18	-	TRBJ1-1	-	CASSSGLNTEAFF	TGTGCCAGCTCCTCTGGGCTGAACACTGAAGCTTTCTTT
TRBV5-4	many	TRBJ2-3	-	CASSSRDLATTDTQYF	TGTGCCAGCAGCTCAAGGGACTTGGCCACCACAGATACGCAGTATTTT
TRBV30	-	TRBJ2-7	TRBD2	CAWSASGFNEQYF	TGTGCCTGGAGTGCTAGCGGGTTTAACGAGCAGTACTTC
TRBV7-6	-	TRBJ2-3	-	CASSLGQSDTQYF	TGTGCCAGCAGCTTAGGACAATCAGATACGCAGTATTTT
TRBV14	once	TRBJ1-3	-	CASSRNGQLSGNTIYF	TGTGCCAGCAGTCGAAACGGACAGCTCTCTGGAAACACCATATATTTT
TRBV6-6	-	TRBJ2-1	-	CASSLDYSHEQFF	TGTGCCAGCAGTCTGGACTATTCCCATGAGCAGTTCTTC
TRBV7-2	-	TRBJ2-7	TRBD2	CASSPQSGSSSYEQYF	TGTGCCAGCAGCCCCCAAAGCGGGAGTAGCTCCTACGAGCAGTACTTC
TRBV9	once	TRBJ2-1	TRBD2	CASSVTIGGLAGGEQFF	TGTGCCAGCAGCGTAACCATTGGTGGACTAGCGGGAGGTGAGCAGTTCTTC
TRBV6-5	-	TRBJ2-6	-	CASTRSGANVLTF	TGTGCCAGCACTCGTTCTGGGGCCAACGTCCTGACTTTC
TRBV7-3	-	TRBJ2-3	TRBD1	CASSLGQVTDTQYF	TGTGCCAGCAGCTTAGGACAGGTCACAGATACGCAGTATTTT
TRBV28	-	TRBJ2-7	-	CASSSIDRSQNIYYEQYF	TGTGCCAGCAGTTCCATCGACAGGTCCCAAAATATATACTACGAGCAGTACTTC
TRBV18	-	TRBJ2-7	-	CATSQQGSYEQYF	TGTGCCACCTCTCAACAGGGCTCCTACGAGCAGTACTTC
TRBV7-3	few	TRBJ2-1	TRBD2	CASRTGTSGINEQFF	TGTGCCAGCAGAACCGGGACTAGCGGGATTAATGAGCAGTTCTTC
TRBV7-9	-	TRBJ1-3	TRBD1	CASSVQGAGNTIYF	TGTGCCAGCAGCGTACAGGGGGCTGGAAACACCATATATTTT
TRBV9	-	TRBJ2-6	-	CASSVGLKRTGANVLTF	TGTGCCAGCAGCGTAGGATTAAAGCGAACTGGGGCCAACGTCCTGACTTTC
TRBV5-6	-	TRBJ2-2	-	CASSLGRGASYTGELFF	TGTGCCAGCAGCTTGGGCCGGGGGGCCTCTTACACCGGGGAGCTGTTTTTT
TRBV7-2	-	TRBJ2-7	-	CASSPGPDPSYEQYF	TGTGCCAGCAGCCCTGGGCCAGATCCCTCCTACGAGCAGTACTTC
TRBV4-2	-	TRBJ1-3	TRBD1	CASGTGMSGNTIYF	TGTGCCAGCGGGACAGGGATGTCTGGAAACACCATATATTTT
TRBV4-1	-	TRBJ1-2	-	CASTQTGSANYGYTF	TGCGCCAGCACCCAGACGGGTTCAGCTAACTATGGCTACACCTTC
TRBV30	-	TRBJ1-2	-	CAWGRANYGYTF	TGTGCCTGGGGGAGGGCAAACTATGGCTACACCTTC
TRBV29-1	-	TRBJ2-7	TRBD2	CSVGRGFSYEQYF	TGCAGCGTTGGGCGGGGGTTCTCCTACGAGCAGTACTTC
TRBV28	-	TRBJ1-4	-	CASTTFTGRVKEKLFF	TGTGCCAGCACCACATTTACAGGGAGGGTTAAAGAAAAACTGTTTTTT
TRBV2	few	TRBJ2-7	-	CASRPGQISYEQYF	TGTGCCAGCAGACCGGGACAAATCTCCTACGAGCAGTACTTC
TRBV28	-	TRBJ1-1	-	CASSSTPGESEAFF	TGTGCCAGCAGTTCGACCCCCGGGGAGAGTGAAGCTTTCTTT
TRBV29-1	-	TRBJ1-2	TRBD1	CSVQGAYGYTF	TGCAGCGTACAGGGGGCCTATGGCTACACCTTC
TRBV28	-	TRBJ2-3	TRBD2	CASSFSSGSGFDTQYF	TGTGCCAGCAGTTTCTCCAGCGGGAGTGGGTTCGATACGCAGTATTTT
TRBV6-6	few	TRBJ2-7	TRBD2	CASSPPLAGNNEQYF	TGTGCCAGCAGTCCCCCCCTAGCGGGCAACAACGAGCAGTACTTC
TRBV4-2	-	TRBJ2-7	-	CASSLRLETPYEQYF	TGTGCCAGCAGCCTTCGACTAGAAACGCCCTACGAGCAGTACTTC
TRBV7-8	-	TRBJ2-5	TRBD1	CASRKLGTVKPETQYF	TGTGCCAGCAGAAAATTAGGGACAGTGAAACCGGAGACCCAGTACTTC
TRBV9	few	TRBJ2-7	-	CASSVDPGTDYEQYF	TGTGCCAGCAGCGTAGATCCCGGGACTGACTACGAGCAGTACTTC
TRBV28	-	TRBJ2-7	TRBD1	CASSSRNRGEQYF	TGTGCCAGCAGTTCACGAAACAGGGGCGAGCAGTACTTC
TRBV5-4	-	TRBJ2-5	-	CASSSDGRREETQYF	TGTGCCAGCAGCTCAGACGGGAGAAGGGAGGAGACCCAGTACTTC
TRBV10-2	-	TRBJ1-2	-	CASSDSRGNGYTF	TGCGCCAGCAGTGATTCTAGAGGGAATGGCTACACCTTC
TRBV15	-	TRBJ2-3	-	CATSRDHPGGTDTQYF	TGTGCCACCAGCAGAGATCACCCGGGGGGCACAGATACGCAGTATTTT
TRBV7-8	-	TRBJ1-2	TRBD1	CASSPRTGVTYTF	TGTGCCAGCAGCCCCCGGACAGGAGTTACCTACACCTTC
TRBV19	few	TRBJ1-2	-	CASSPVSLGYTF	TGTGCCAGTAGTCCTGTATCACTTGGCTACACCTTC
TRBV7-6	-	TRBJ2-5	-	CASSPHQETQYF	TGTGCCAGCAGCCCCCATCAAGAGACCCAGTACTTC
TRBV30	-	TRBJ2-7	TRBD2	CAWSVLVAGLIIF	TGTGCCTGGAGTGTATTGGTAGCGGGACTAATCATCTTC
TRBV1	-	TRBJ2-2	-	CTSSPRVWARWNTGELFF	TGCACCAGCAGCCCCAGGGTGTGGGCCAGGTGGAACACCGGGGAGCTGTTTTTT
TRBV2	once	TRBJ2-5	TRBD2	CASSGGTSNRETQYF	TGTGCCAGCAGTGGGGGGACTAGCAATCGAGAGACCCAGTACTTC
TRBV9	once	TRBJ1-4	TRBD1	CASSAQGAEKLFF	TGTGCCAGCAGCGCTCAGGGGGCTGAAAAACTGTTTTTT
TRBV30	-	TRBJ2-7	TRBD1	CAWSVGQGIVEQYF	TGTGCCTGGAGTGTGGGACAGGGTATTGTCGAGCAGTACTTC
TRBV30	-	TRBJ2-7	TRBD2	CAWIPSGRSYEQYF	TGTGCCTGGATCCCTAGCGGGAGATCTTACGAGCAGTACTTC
TRBV10-3	-	TRBJ2-1	TRBD1	CAIRGDSYNEQFF	TGTGCCATCAGGGGGGACAGCTACAATGAGCAGTTCTTC
TRBV2	-	TRBJ2-7	TRBD2	CASSTLAGGGEQYF	TGTGCCAGCAGTACCCTAGCGGGAGGTGGTGAGCAGTACTTC
TRBV27	-	TRBJ2-7	TRBD2	CASSFLAGSYEQYF	TGTGCCAGCAGTTTTTTAGCGGGAAGCTACGAGCAGTACTTC